The 10 T cell receptor beta chains in this list originate from one sample, sequenced in a study of blood T cells in healthy people across ages. Sample-barcoded 5' priming and a J-beta primer mix drove a second PCR of roughly 6 to 12 cycles. TCRdb used MiXCR to reprocess the 5' RACE reads, holding one entry per CDR3 protein. The data contain 870,000 or so distinct CDR3 sequences, under 30% of them singletons. Sequences were obtained from blood. The receptors were gathered from a woman of 80 years or more in good health.

The chain is built from TRBV28 and TRBJ2-1; a weak D match, TRBD1 (6 bases). The length of the CDR3 is 14 residues. Germline assignment: CDR1 MDHEN and CDR2 SYDVKM. Trimming stripped 6 bases from V and 7 bases from J, with 16 bases between. CDR3 protein: CASRQGEVRNEQFF. In DNA form, the CDR3 reads TGTGCCAGCAGACAGGGTGAGGTGAGGAATGAGCAGTTCTTC.

Remarks on this clonotype: With a much larger clone just one base away, this may be a read error. The chain uses TRBV5-1 and TRBJ2-5; D is unclear. Trimming shortened V by 4 bases and J by 11 bases, and 15 bases separated the two germline ends. This CDR3 contains 12 residues. Germline CDR1 reads SGHRS; CDR2 reads YFSETQ. The DNA of the CDR3 is TGCGCCAGCAGCCTACCTTCCAATGAGCAGTACTTC. Protein: CASSLPSNEQYF. The full variable domain, with the rest looked up from reference TRBV5-1 and TRBJ2-5, is KAGVTQTPRYLIKTRGQQVTLSCSPISGHRSVSWYQQTPGQGLQFLFEYFSETQRNKGNFPGRFSGRQFSNSRSEMNVSTLELGDSALYLCASSLPSNEQYFGPGTRLLVL.

This clonotype was counted only a few times. V and J are TRBV5-6 and TRBJ1-1; TRBD1 is a possible D gene (5 bases). The CDR3 spans 11 residues. Trimming stripped 3 bases from V and 8 bases from J, with 8 bases between. Germline CDR1 SGHDT, CDR2 YYEEEE. The DNA for the CDR3 is TGTGCCAGCAGCTGGAACAGGGAAGCTTTCTTT. Amino acid sequence: CASSWNREAFF. Using reference TRBV5-6 and TRBJ1-1 for the parts outside the CDR3, the full variable domain is DAGVTQSPTHLIKTRGQQVTLRCSPKSGHDTVSWYQQALGQGPQFIFQYYEEEERQRGNFPDRFSGHQFPNYSSELNVNALLLGDSALYLCASSWNREAFFGQGTRLTVV.

DNA for the CDR3: TGTGCCAGCAGTCATGGCAGCCCTAGAGCAGATACGCAGTATTTT. The encoded protein is CASSHGSPRADTQYF. The chain joins TRBV12-3 or TRBV12-4 to TRBJ2-3; D is ambiguous. The CDR3 totals 15 residues. V was shortened by 5 bases and J by 4 bases, with 16 bases between the two germline ends.

The V gene is TRBV20-1, the J gene TRBJ2-1; 7 bases match TRBD2. CDR3 length equals 14 residues. After removal of 5 bases from V and 6 bases from J, the junction contained 10 bases not matched to a gene. The germline CDR1 and CDR2 sequences are DFQATT and SNEGSKA (reference sequence). The CDR3 DNA follows: TGCAGTGCTCAAGCGGGAAGGGGAAGCAATGAGCAGTTCTTC. This sequence encodes CSAQAGRGSNEQFF.

J is TRBJ1-3 and V is TRBV20-1; TRBD1 matches at 8 bases. The CDR3 runs 14 residues. Per the germline V gene, CDR1 is DFQATT and CDR2 is SNEGSKA (reference sequence). V shed 3 bases, J shed 3 bases, and the junction held 4 bases outside the gene matches. The CDR3 bases are TGCAGTGCTAGCGGACAGGGAGGTGGAAACACCATATATTTT. It specifies CSASGQGGGNTIYF.

The chain links TRBV3-1 to TRBJ1-1, with 7 bases identical to TRBD1. The CDR3 is 15 residues long. From germline, CDR1 is LGHDT and CDR2 YNNKEL (reference sequence). V dropped 8 bases and J dropped 2; count of bases not matched to a gene: 11. The CDR3 region has the DNA TGTGCCAGCGCCAAACTTACAGGGGTTAACACTGAAGCTTTCTTT. Its translation: CASAKLTGVNTEAFF.

Many counts were recorded for this clonotype. This chain joins TRBV20-1 and TRBJ2-3; D is undetermined. Per germline, CDR1 DFQATT and CDR2 SNEGSKA (reference sequence). The CDR3 runs 12 residues. Trimming left V 2 bases short and J 2 bases short, with 5 bases between. CDR3 residues: CSARPHTDTQYF. The CDR3 DNA is TGCAGTGCTAGACCCCACACAGATACGCAGTATTTT.

Only a few counts were recorded for this clonotype. This chain connects TRBV7-2 to TRBJ2-5; D is unresolved. The CDR3 sequence is 14 residues long. CDR1 and CDR2 from the germline V gene are SGHTA and FQGNSA. V was shortened by 5 bases and J by 2 bases, with 12 bases between the two germline ends. The CDR3 loop is CASSPWQAQETQYF. CDR3 DNA: TGTGCCAGCAGCCCCTGGCAAGCGCAAGAGACCCAGTACTTC.

This clonotype occurred many times. The genes are TRBV20-1 and TRBJ2-5; D not certain. Trimming took off 1 base at V and 5 bases at J, with 11 bases between the two ends. This CDR3 is 13 amino acids long. Germline V gene sequence: CDR1 DFQATT, CDR2 SNEGSKA (reference sequence). The CDR3 region has the DNA TGCAGTGCTAGAGTATCGGGCCGGGAGACCCAGTACTTC. This encodes CSARVSGRETQYF.